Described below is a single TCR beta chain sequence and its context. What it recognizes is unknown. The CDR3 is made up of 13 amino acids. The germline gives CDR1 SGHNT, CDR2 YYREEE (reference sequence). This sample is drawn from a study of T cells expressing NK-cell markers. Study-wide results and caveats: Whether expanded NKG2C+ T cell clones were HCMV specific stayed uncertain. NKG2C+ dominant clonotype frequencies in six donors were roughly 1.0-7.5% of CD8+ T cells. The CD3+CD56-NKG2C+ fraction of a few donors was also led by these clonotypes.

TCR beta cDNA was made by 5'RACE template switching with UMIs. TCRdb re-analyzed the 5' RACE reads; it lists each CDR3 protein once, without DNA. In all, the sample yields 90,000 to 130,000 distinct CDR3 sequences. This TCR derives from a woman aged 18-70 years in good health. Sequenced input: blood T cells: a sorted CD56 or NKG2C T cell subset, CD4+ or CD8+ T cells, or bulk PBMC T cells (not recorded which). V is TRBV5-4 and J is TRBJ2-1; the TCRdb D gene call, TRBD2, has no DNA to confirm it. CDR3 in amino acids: CASTPGGINEQFF.